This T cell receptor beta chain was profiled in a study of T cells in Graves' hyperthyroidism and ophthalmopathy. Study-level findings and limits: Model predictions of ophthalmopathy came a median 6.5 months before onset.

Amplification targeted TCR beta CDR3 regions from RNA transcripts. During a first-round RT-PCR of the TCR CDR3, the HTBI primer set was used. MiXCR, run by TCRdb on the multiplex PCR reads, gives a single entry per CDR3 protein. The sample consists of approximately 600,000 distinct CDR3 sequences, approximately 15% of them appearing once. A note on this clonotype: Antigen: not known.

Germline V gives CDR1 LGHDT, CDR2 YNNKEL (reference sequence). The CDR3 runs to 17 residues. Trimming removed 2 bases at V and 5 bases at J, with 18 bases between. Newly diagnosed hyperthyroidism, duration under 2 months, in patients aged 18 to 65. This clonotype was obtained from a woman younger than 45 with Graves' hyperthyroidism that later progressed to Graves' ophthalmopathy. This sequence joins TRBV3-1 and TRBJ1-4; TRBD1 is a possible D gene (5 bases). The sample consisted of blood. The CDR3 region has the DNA TGTGCCAGCAGCCAACCCGGGGGACCTTTTTCAAATGAAAAACTGTTTTTT. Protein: CASSQPGGPFSNEKLFF.